The entry below describes one T cell receptor beta chain. Its antigen is as yet unknown. Using CD45RO/CCR7/CD25/CD127/CD95/CD27, CD4+ naive, central memory, regulatory and stem cell-like memory cells were sorted. Once sorted, every population was more than 95% pure. The investigators reverse transcribed all of the isolated RNA, so they sequenced expressed TCRB transcripts. This table comes from immunoSEQ multiplex PCR, and its TCRdb copy is limited to in-frame clones, with some not included. The sample holds around 650,000 clones; roughly 12% are singletons and the top ten take more than 0.1%. The record originates from a study of beta chain features in type 1 diabetes. On the study more broadly: Examination covered some 99,000,000 sorted cells spanning all samples. General study results and limits: Naive, central memory and Treg TCRB repertoires appeared more alike in patients than in healthy donors. Moderate but significant shortening of TCRB CDR3s was recorded in all four CD4+ subsets from Type 1 diabetes patients.

Germline V gene sequence: CDR1 MDHEN, CDR2 SYDVKM. The CDR3 extends over 15 amino acids. Trimming at V came to 6 bases and at J to 2 bases, leaving 8 bases not matched to a gene. The source of this sequence is a young man with type 1 diabetes. The chain links TRBV28 to TRBJ2-5; 8 bases match TRBD1. The sequencing input was naive CD4+ T cells from blood. The CDR3 nucleotides are TGTGCCAGCAGCCCCTCGACAGGGGCTCAAGAGACCCAGTACTTC. Encoded protein: CASSPSTGAQETQYF.